The text below deals with one T cell receptor (beta chain). Its antigen is currently unknown. In germline, CDR1 is DFQATT, CDR2 SNEGSKA (reference sequence). CDR3 length equals 12 residues. Trimming took 3 bases from V and 3 from J, leaving 9 bases between them. As originally analysed: Ranging from roughly 23,224 to 690,600, TCR counts per sample had a median value of approximately 97,000. One entry per CDR3 protein results from TCRdb running MiXCR on the RACE reads. TCRdb, not the authors, supplied the V and J calls. The sample includes about 70,000 distinct CDR3 sequences, approximately 11% seen only once; the top ten take over 4%. The time point was: pre-sensitization, week 0. Sample treatment: therapeutic diphenylcyclopropenone sensitization with weekly scalp DPC. These data come from a study of human T cells and chemical hapten exposure. Study-wide findings and caveats: The donor cohort had alopecia, so its immune response may not match that of healthy people. PT1 expanded TCR numbers rose with patch test score.

Sequences were derived from whole blood, sampled in connection with sensitization to the hapten diphenylcyclopropenone (DPC). The chain has TRBV20-1 and TRBJ2-7; tentatively, D is TRBD1 (5 bases). The receptor comes from a woman between 45 and 65 years old with alopecia areata. Some clones in this sample may be carry-over from other donors' samples. The CDR3 DNA reads as TGCAGTGCTAGTGGGGCCGACTACGAGCAGTACTTC. It codes for CSASGADYEQYF.